The clone carrying this TCR beta chain has a handful of counts. Time point described: patch test 1, 2 weeks after DPC sensitization. Treatment here: therapeutic diphenylcyclopropenone sensitization with weekly scalp DPC. This sample is part of a study of human T cells and chemical hapten exposure. CDR3 length: 12 amino acids. Trimming stripped 4 bases from V and 5 bases from J, with 5 bases between. Germline V gene data show CDR1 as KGHDR and CDR2 as SFDVKD. TCRdb reprocessed the RACE reads via MiXCR and lists one record per CDR3 protein. The table includes 340,000 or so distinct CDR3 sequences, approximately 6.3% detected once.

The chain carries TRBV24-1 and TRBJ1-5; no firm D call. The source is a woman aged 18-35 years with alopecia areata. Some clones in this sample may be carry-over from other donors' samples. The sample in question was whole blood, obtained in connection with sensitization to the hapten diphenylcyclopropenone (DPC). The CDR3: CATSERDQPQHF. The CDR3 DNA sequence: TGTGCCACCAGTGAGCGCGATCAGCCCCAGCATTTT.